This T cell receptor (beta chain) originates from a study of T cell changes during pregnancy in multiple sclerosis. Assay: immunoSEQ multiplex PCR; the TCRdb copy retains only in-frame clones and omits some. Of 65,000 to 90,000 clones in the sample, approximately 92% were seen once. The V gene end was trimmed by 6 bases and the J gene end by 3 bases; junction bases not matched to a gene: 11. Germline V gives CDR1 SQVTM, CDR2 ANQGSEA. This CDR3 has 15 residues. The sample was peripheral blood, taken in the third trimester of pregnancy. This sequence originates from a female donor in good health, enrolled as a control in a pregnancy study. The gene calls are TRBV29-1 and TRBJ2-5, with 9 bases lining up with TRBD2. The CDR3 loop reads CSVSPWVAGEETQYF. In nucleotides, the CDR3 is TGCAGCGTCTCTCCGTGGGTAGCGGGGGAAGAGACCCAGTACTTC.